The rows below give T cell receptor beta chains drawn from one sample of a study of post-analysis software for immune sequencing data. One entry per CDR3 protein, called by TCRdb with MiXCR from the PCR reads. This table holds about 540,000 distinct CDR3 sequences, 30% to 40% found once. Sequenced: blood. These receptors were obtained from a girl aged 2-17 years with multiple sclerosis. Each CDR3 is given with its conserved first and last residue. D genes are given only for firm matches. Clone sizes are given selectively: once, few, many, or a class where the clone is expanded.

abundance | j_gene | v_gene | d_gene | CDR3nt | CDR3aa
NA | TRBJ2-1 | TRBV29-1 | TRBD2 | TGCAGCGGTAAGCGGGGGGAGTACAATGAGCAGTTCTTC | CSGKRGEYNEQFF
NA | TRBJ1-1 | TRBV5-1 | NA | TGCGCCAGCAGCTTATACAGAAACATGAACACTGAAGCTTTCTTT | CASSLYRNMNTEAFF
few | TRBJ1-2 | TRBV2 | NA | TGTGCCAGCAGTAATCCGGGGAAAATTGCCTACACCTTC | CASSNPGKIAYTF
many | TRBJ2-5 | TRBV20-1 | TRBD2 | TGCAGTGCTAGAGACTTCTCCCCCCCAGCGGGGGGGTGGTTGGAGACCCAGTACTTC | CSARDFSPPAGGWLETQYF
few | TRBJ1-2 | TRBV25-1 | NA | TGTGCCAGCAGTGAATCCGAAACCGCGGCTAACTATGGCTACACCTTC | CASSESETAANYGYTF
few | TRBJ2-2 | TRBV6-5 | TRBD2 | TGTGCCAGCAGTTTAATTAGCGGGGGCACCGGGGAGCTGTTTTTT | CASSLISGGTGELFF
NA | TRBJ2-5 | TRBV20-1 | NA | TGCAGTGCGGCGGTCCCCACACCAGGGAAAGAGACCCAGTACTTC | CSAAVPTPGKETQYF
NA | TRBJ2-5 | TRBV3-1 | TRBD2 | TGTGCCAGCAGCCGCGGAAGCGGGGCCCAAGAGACCCAGTACTTC | CASSRGSGAQETQYF
NA | TRBJ2-1 | TRBV18 | TRBD2 | TGTGCCAGCTCACCAGGAGCGGGGGGGCCATACAAGGAGCAGTTCTTC | CASSPGAGGPYKEQFF
NA | TRBJ2-7 | TRBV9 | NA | TGTGCCAGCAGCGGATACCGGGACGGTACCGGCGAGCAGTACTTC | CASSGYRDGTGEQYF
NA | TRBJ2-6 | TRBV6-1 | TRBD1 | TGTGCCAGCTTGCCCGGGACAGACAACGTCCTGACTTTC | CASLPGTDNVLTF
NA | TRBJ1-2 | TRBV12-3/TRBV12-4 | NA | TGTGCCAGCAGTTTGGGGGACGGATACTATGGCTACACCTTC | CASSLGDGYYGYTF
few | TRBJ2-1 | TRBV5-1 | NA | TGCGCCAGCGGCCGGGACCGCAATGAGCAGTTCTTC | CASGRDRNEQFF
NA | TRBJ2-7 | TRBV29-1 | NA | TGCAGCGTTGAAGTCTCAGGGTATGCCTCCTACGAGCAGTACTTC | CSVEVSGYASYEQYF
NA | TRBJ2-7 | TRBV7-9 | NA | TGTGCCATCCGAACAGGGTTCGAGCAGTACTTC | CAIRTGFEQYF
NA | TRBJ1-2 | TRBV5-6 | NA | TGTGCCAGCAGCTTGGCCGCGGGCTACAACTATGGCTACACCTTC | CASSLAAGYNYGYTF
NA | TRBJ1-2 | TRBV6-5 | TRBD1 | TGTGCCAGCAGTCAACCCCGGGACAGTAATCGGGATGGCTACACCTTC | CASSQPRDSNRDGYTF
few | TRBJ2-1 | TRBV20-1 | TRBD2 | TGCACGACTAGCGGGGGGGGTTACAATGAGCAGTTCTTC | CTTSGGGYNEQFF
NA | TRBJ2-5 | TRBV3-1 | NA | TGCGCCAGCAGCCAAAAACCGAGGGAGACCCGGTACTTC | CASSQKPRETRYF
NA | TRBJ2-6 | TRBV6-6 | NA | TGTGCCAGCAGTTACACCGGGACGATCTCTGGGGCCAACGTCCTGACTTTC | CASSYTGTISGANVLTF
few | TRBJ2-5 | TRBV20-1 | NA | TGCAGTGCTAGAGATCGGGCTGTGGGGGGAGAGACCCAGTACTTC | CSARDRAVGGETQYF
NA | TRBJ2-5 | TRBV5-6 | TRBD1 | TGTGCCAGCAGCTCAACCGGGACAGCCGACGGGACCCAGTACTTC | CASSSTGTADGTQYF
few | TRBJ2-1 | TRBV6-5 | TRBD2 | TGTGCCAGCAGTTACCCAACCATAGCGGGGGGGTACAATGAGCAGTTCTTC | CASSYPTIAGGYNEQFF
NA | TRBJ1-2 | TRBV29-1 | NA | TGCAGCGTTGAAGATCCGAGGGGGTATGGCTGCACCTTC | CSVEDPRGYGCTF
once | TRBJ1-2 | TRBV12-3/TRBV12-4 | TRBD1 | TGTGCCAGCAGTTTATTAGGGGCAGGGGGCGGCTACACCTTC | CASSLLGAGGGYTF
NA | TRBJ1-5 | TRBV20-1 | NA | TGCAGTGCTAGAGGGTCCAGGGAGGGTCAGCCCCAGCATTTT | CSARGSREGQPQHF
many | TRBJ2-3 | TRBV7-2 | TRBD2 | TGTGCCAGCAGCTCACTAGCGGGGGTCACAGATACGCAGTATTTT | CASSSLAGVTDTQYF
few | TRBJ2-5 | TRBV7-9 | NA | TGTGTCAGCAGCTTAGGAGGCAAACGGGAGACCCAGTACTTC | CVSSLGGKRETQYF
NA | TRBJ2-3 | TRBV7-2 | NA | TGTGCCAGCAGCTTTCAAAACACAGATACGCAGTATTTT | CASSFQNTDTQYF
NA | TRBJ1-1 | TRBV29-1 | NA | TGCAGCGTTGAGTTGGTAAGTCCGGAGGAAGCTTTCTTT | CSVELVSPEEAFF
once | TRBJ1-2 | TRBV7-9 | NA | TGTGCCAGCAGCTCGTGGGACAAGATCTTGGAGGGCTACACCTTC | CASSSWDKILEGYTF
once | TRBJ2-1 | TRBV7-2 | NA | TGTGCCAGCAGCTTAGCGGGAGCTTCGTCGGATGAGCAGTTCTTC | CASSLAGASSDEQFF
few | TRBJ1-1 | TRBV5-1 | TRBD1 | TGCGCCAGCAGCTTGGGACAGGGGGCCTCGAACACTGAAGCTTTCTTT | CASSLGQGASNTEAFF
many | TRBJ1-2 | TRBV10-2 | TRBD1 | TGCGCCAGCAGTACCGGGACAGGGGGCGCGAACTATGGCTACACCTTC | CASSTGTGGANYGYTF
NA | TRBJ2-7 | TRBV6-1 | NA | TGTGCCAGCAGTACGGGGGGCGGTTACGAGCAGTACTTC | CASSTGGGYEQYF